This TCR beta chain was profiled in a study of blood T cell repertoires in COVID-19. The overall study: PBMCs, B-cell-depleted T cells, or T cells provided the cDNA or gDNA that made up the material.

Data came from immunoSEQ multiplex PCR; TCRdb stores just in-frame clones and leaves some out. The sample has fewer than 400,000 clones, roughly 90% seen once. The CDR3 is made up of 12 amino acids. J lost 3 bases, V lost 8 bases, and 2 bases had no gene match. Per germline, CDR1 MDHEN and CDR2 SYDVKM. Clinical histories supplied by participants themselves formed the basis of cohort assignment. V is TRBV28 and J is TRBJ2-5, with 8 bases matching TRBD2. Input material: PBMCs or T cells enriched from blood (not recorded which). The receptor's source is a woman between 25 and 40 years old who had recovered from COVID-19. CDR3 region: CASYSGEETQYF. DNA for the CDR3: TGTGCCAGCTATAGCGGGGAAGAGACCCAGTACTTC.